This TCR beta chain was identified during a study of PD-1 blockade in classical Hodgkin lymphoma. On this clone itself: The antigen remains undetermined.

Assay used: immunoSEQ multiplex PCR; TCRdb lists only in-frame clones, some missing. This table holds more than 50,000 clones, 80% to 90% found once. The CDR3 totals 14 residues. CDR1 is MNHNY and CDR2 is SVGAGI in the germline V gene (reference sequence). V was trimmed by 7 bases and J by 14 bases, leaving 21 bases between them. Relapse was seen in all patients after autologous stem cell transplantation, and brentuximab vedotin exposure was variable. Regarding the study as a whole: Unlike CD8+ TCR diversity, which did not rise significantly by C4D1, CD4+ TCR diversity did.

Sequences were derived from peripheral blood mononuclear cells (PBMCs), sampled at baseline. The sequence was collected from a human donor with classical Hodgkin lymphoma. The chain carries TRBV6-6 and TRBJ1-6; no definite D call. CDR3 in amino acids: CASNNGVNNIALHF. As DNA, the CDR3 is TGTGCCAGCAACAACGGGGTTAATAATATTGCCCTCCACTTT.